The 25 T cell receptor beta chains below all came from one sample that was sequenced in a study of cytotoxic CD8 clonotypes in ibrutinib-treated CLL. Assay used: immunoSEQ multiplex PCR; TCRdb lists only in-frame clones, some missing. The table records around 70,000 clones, about two thirds of them present only once. The sequences come from PBMCs, collected after 12 months of ibrutinib treatment. Source of these receptors: a human donor with chronic lymphocytic leukemia.

The rearrangement links TRBV6-6 to TRBJ1-4; no definite D call. CDR1 is MNHNY, CDR2 SVGAGI, per germline (reference sequence). There are 16 residues in the CDR3. V was cut by 0 bases and J by 4 bases, with 12 bases left in between. The DNA of the CDR3 is TGTGCCAGCAGTTACTCGTGGGGTCATGATAATGAAAAACTGTTTTTT. It specifies CASSYSWGHDNEKLFF.

This clone was detected only a few times. The V and J genes are TRBV7-2 and TRBJ2-7; D not certain. CDR3 length equals 13 residues. Germline CDR1 SGHTA, CDR2 FQGNSA. The V gene lost 3 bases and the J gene lost 1 base, with 7 bases spanning the gap. CDR3 sequence reads: CASSFMSSYEQYF. The DNA of the CDR3 is TGTGCCAGCAGCTTTATGAGTTCCTACGAGCAGTACTTC.

This clone was counted a few times. CDR3 nucleotides: TGTGCCATCAGCCTAGACAGCTACGAGCAGTACTTC. Translating gives CAISLDSYEQYF. The chain combines TRBV10-3 with TRBJ2-7; maybe TRBD1 (5 bases). Trimming took off 6 bases at V and 3 bases at J, with 9 bases between the two ends. Germline V lookup: CDR1 ENHRY, CDR2 SYGVKD. CDR3 length: 12 residues.

The chain carries TRBV4-1 and TRBJ2-6; TRBD1 matches 7 bases. The CDR3 is made up of 19 amino acids. Looked up from germline, CDR1 is MGHRA and CDR2 is YSYEKL. J gave up 0 bases and V 2 bases, and 10 bases lay outside the gene matches. The DNA of the CDR3 is TGCGCCAGCAGCCAATCACCGGGACAGAGACTCTCTGGGGCCAACGTCCTGACTTTC. Translated: CASSQSPGQRLSGANVLTF.

The V and J genes are TRBV19 and TRBJ1-2; D is ambiguous. Germline V gene data show CDR1 as LNHDA and CDR2 as SQIVND (reference sequence). CDR3 length: 16 amino acids. The V and J ends lost 2 bases and 5 bases respectively, with 18 bases between them. DNA of the CDR3: TGTGCCAGTAGTATAACGAGGACCCGGGTCGCGTATGGCTACACCTTC. Translated: CASSITRTRVAYGYTF.

This clone occurred a few times. This chain connects TRBV5-4 to TRBJ2-1, with D tentatively TRBD2 (5 bases). This CDR3 is built from 13 residues. The germline CDR1 and CDR2 sequences are SGHNT and YYREEE (reference sequence). Trimming took 0 bases from V and 9 from J, leaving 10 bases between them. CDR3 region: CASSLGLTGEQFF. CDR3 in DNA: TGTGCCAGCAGCTTGGGACTAACGGGTGAGCAGTTCTTC.

The chain combines TRBV7-2 with TRBJ2-7, with 8 bases lining up with TRBD2. After removal of 5 bases from V and 2 bases from J, the junction contained 14 bases not matched to a gene. The CDR3 spans 17 residues. Germline loops: CDR1 SGHTA, CDR2 FQGNSA. The CDR3: CASSHLGAGGIAYEQYF. The DNA for the CDR3 is TGTGCCAGCAGCCACCTTGGGGCGGGGGGCATTGCCTACGAGCAGTACTTC.

This chain joins TRBV5-1 and TRBJ2-7; no definite D call. The CDR3 runs 13 residues. The V end was cut by 6 bases, the J end by 4 bases, with 14 bases between. The germline V gene encodes CDR1 SGHRS and CDR2 YFSETQ. CDR3 in DNA: TGCGCCAGCACAGTCCCTGGGTTATACGAGCAGTACTTC. The encoded protein is CASTVPGLYEQYF.

The chain uses TRBV7-9 and TRBJ2-5; D is ambiguous. The CDR3 runs to 11 residues. V lost 6 bases and J 0 bases, leaving 2 bases between the germline ends. CDR1 and CDR2 from the germline V gene are SEHNR and FQNEAQ (reference sequence). The CDR3 nucleotides are TGTGCCAGCAGTTACCAAGAGACCCAGTACTTC. This codes for CASSYQETQYF.

CDR3 sequence (DNA): TGTGCCAGCAGTTTATTAGGGTCGGGGTCCTACGAGCAGTACTTC. As protein: CASSLLGSGSYEQYF. The chain joins TRBV28 to TRBJ2-7; D perhaps matches TRBD2 (5 bases). The V end lost 1 base, the J end lost 1 base, and 11 bases lay between the germline ends. The germline gives CDR1 MDHEN, CDR2 SYDVKM. CDR3 size: 15 residues.

There are a few counts of this clone. This sample includes further DNA sequences coding for the same CDR3. This chain links TRBV27 with TRBJ1-3; D is ambiguous. CDR1 and CDR2 from the germline V gene are MNHEY and SMNVEV (reference sequence). The CDR3 extends over 13 amino acids. The CDR3 spells CASRELSGNTIYF. In DNA, the CDR3 is TGTGCGAGCCGGGAGCTCTCTGGAAACACCATATATTTT.

The J gene is TRBJ1-5, the V gene TRBV6-1; D remains unclear. This CDR3 spans 13 amino acids. V lost 11 bases, J lost 5 bases, and 16 bases lay in between. Germline loops: CDR1 MNHNS, CDR2 SASEGT. CDR3 DNA sequence: TGTGCCTTAGACCGGGCCCCAGATCAGCCCCAGCATTTT. Protein product: CALDRAPDQPQHF.

In this sample, this clone turned up a few times. This sequence joins TRBV6-1 and TRBJ1-5; D gene uncertain. Trimming cost V 0 bases and J 3 bases, with 12 bases left between them. The CDR3 has 16 amino acids. CDR1 and CDR2 (germline): MNHNS, SASEGT. This CDR3 is CASSEAPAVNNQPQHF. The CDR3 nucleotides read TGTGCCAGCAGTGAAGCGCCCGCAGTTAACAATCAGCCCCAGCATTTT.

This clone was picked up a small number of times. V usage is TRBV19 and J usage is TRBJ2-2, with 12 nucleotides matching TRBD1. V lost 9 bases and J lost 7; bases outside the gene matches: 12. Germline CDR1 is LNHDA and CDR2 is SQIVND (reference sequence). The CDR3 extends over 16 amino acids. Here the CDR3 DNA reads TGTGCCAGCACGGCTCGGGACAGGGGGCTTTTCGGGGAGCTGTTTTTT. As protein: CASTARDRGLFGELFF.

This chain connects TRBV11-2 to TRBJ1-2, with 8 positions matching TRBD1. After removal of 0 bases from V and 4 bases from J, the junction contained 7 bases not matched to a gene. The V gene's germline CDR1 is SGHAT and CDR2 FQNNGV. CDR3 length: 16 residues. This CDR3 is CASSLDPSGGIYGYTF. Here the CDR3 DNA reads TGTGCCAGCAGCTTAGATCCTTCAGGGGGCATCTATGGCTACACCTTC.

This chain links TRBV27 with TRBJ1-3; D is ambiguous. The CDR3 loop spans 11 amino acids. Germline V gene lookup returns CDR1 MNHEY and CDR2 SMNVEV (reference sequence). CDR3 in DNA: TGTGCGACCCAGAGTCGAAACACCATATATTTT. It specifies CATQSRNTIYF.

This sequence joins TRBV2 and TRBJ1-2; D call uncertain. Trimming removed 3 bases at V and 4 bases at J, with 12 bases between. The CDR3 extends over 14 amino acids. Per germline, CDR1 SNHLY and CDR2 FYNNEI. The CDR3 region has the DNA TGTGCCAGCAGTGAGTTGGCCTCAGGCTATGGCTACACCTTC. Translating gives CASSELASGYGYTF.

Only a few counts were recorded for this clone. The J gene is TRBJ1-3, the V gene TRBV28, with TRBD1 identical over 9 bases. The germline CDR1 and CDR2 sequences are MDHEN and SYDVKM. The CDR3 totals 16 residues. J was trimmed by 2 bases and V by 3 bases; bases with no gene match: 5. CDR3 in DNA: TGTGCCAGCAGTTTCCCCACAGGGGGCGCTGGAAACACCATATATTTT. This translates into CASSFPTGGAGNTIYF.

This clone was counted a few times. The DNA for the CDR3 is TGTGCCAGCAGTAATCAGGGTGGCTCTGGGGCCAACGTCCTGACTTTC. Translation: CASSNQGGSGANVLTF. This chain connects TRBV6-4 to TRBJ2-6; possible D gene TRBD1, 5 bases. Trimming stripped 5 bases from V and 0 bases from J, with 11 bases between. The CDR3 length is 16 residues. From germline, CDR1 is MRHNA and CDR2 SNTAGT.

This chain uses TRBV21-1 with TRBJ1-6; no check of the table's D call, TRBD1, against the DNA was made. TRBV21-1 is tagged as a pseudogene. This CDR3 is 15 amino acids long. The CDR3 protein is CASSNFSQGYSPLHF. CDR3 DNA: TGTGCCAGCAGCAACTTTTCTCAGGGGTATTCACCCCTCCACTTT.

The rearrangement links TRBV2 to TRBJ2-7, with D perhaps matching TRBD1 (6 bases). Germline V CDR1 and CDR2: SNHLY, FYNNEI. V lost 4 bases and J 3 bases, leaving 7 bases between the germline ends. The CDR3 loop spans 12 amino acids. The CDR3 spells CASSAQGYEQYF. CDR3 coding DNA: TGTGCCAGCAGTGCACAGGGCTACGAGCAGTACTTC.

The chain combines TRBV28 with TRBJ1-5; D is unresolved. V shed 2 bases and J shed 1 base, with 3 bases lying between them. Germline-derived CDR1 and CDR2 are MDHEN and SYDVKM. The CDR3 contains 13 residues. The CDR3 sequence: CASSLSSNQPQHF. CDR3 nucleotides: TGTGCCAGCAGTTTAAGCAGCAATCAGCCCCAGCATTTT. The full variable domain, in which reference TRBV28 and TRBJ1-5 provide the parts outside the CDR3, is DVKVTQSSRYLVKRTGEKVFLECVQDMDHENMFWYRQDPGLGLRLIYFSYDVKMKEKGDIPEGYSVSREKKERFSLILESASTNQTSMYLCASSLSSNQPQHFGDGTRLSIL.

The V and J genes are TRBV4-3 and TRBJ2-1, with D uncertain. The CDR3 has 14 amino acids. The germline CDR1 and CDR2 sequences are LGHNA and YSLEER. Trimming removed 2 bases at V and 10 bases at J, with 15 bases between. The CDR3 sequence is CASSQLSGTGEQFF. The DNA for the CDR3 is TGCGCCAGCAGCCAACTGTCGGGCACTGGGGAGCAGTTCTTC.

The chain links TRBV5-1 to TRBJ1-4; D call uncertain. The CDR3 has 15 residues. Trimming removed 3 bases at V and 3 bases at J, with 12 bases between. Germline V gene data show CDR1 as SGHRS and CDR2 as YFSETQ. DNA of the CDR3: TGCGCCAGCAGCTGGGGAAGGGCAGCTAATGAAAAACTGTTTTTT. This translates into CASSWGRAANEKLFF.

The count of this clone is one. This sequence joins TRBV7-8 and TRBJ1-1; 8 bases agree with TRBD1. Germline V gene data show CDR1 as SGHVS and CDR2 as FQNEAQ. The CDR3 has 15 amino acids. V shed 8 bases, J shed 2 bases, and the junction held 10 bases outside the gene matches. CDR3 coding DNA: TGTGCCAGCTGGCCCCGGGACAGGACAAACACTGAAGCTTTCTTT. This sequence encodes CASWPRDRTNTEAFF. Using reference TRBV7-8 and TRBJ1-1 for the parts outside the CDR3, the full variable domain is GAGVSQSPRYKVAKRGQDVALRCDPISGHVSLFWYQQALGQGPEFLTYFQNEAQLDKSGLPSDRFFAERPEGSVSTLKIQRTQQEDSAVYLCASWPRDRTNTEAFFGQGTRLTVV.